This is a list of T cell receptor beta chains from one sample in a study of shared clonotypes between healthy human individuals. TCRdb's copy holds only in-frame clones and misses some; the assay was immunoSEQ multiplex PCR. The data show around 2,000,000 clones, with roughly 94% seen just once and more than 0.1% held by the top ten. Sequenced input: naive CD4+ T cells sorted from blood. These receptors were obtained from a man younger than 35 in good health. Each CDR3 is given with its conserved first and last residue. The D gene is left open where the match is weak. Size is stated for part of the rows, as once, few or many counts, or as a class when the clone is expanded.

CASSNPAGDRGIDTQYF	TGTGCCAGCAGCAATCCAGCTGGGGACAGGGGAATAGATACGCAGTATTTT	TRBJ2-3	TRBV6-7	TRBD1	once
CASSYQGGMNTEAFF	TGTGCCAGCAGTTATCAAGGCGGCATGAACACTGAAGCTTTCTTT	TRBJ1-1	TRBV6-5	.	.
CSVEASGNYEQYF	TGCAGCGTTGAAGCTAGCGGGAACTACGAGCAGTACTTC	TRBJ2-7	TRBV29-1	TRBD2	.
CASSTLDFKETQYF	TGCGCCAGCAGCACGTTGGACTTCAAAGAGACCCAGTACTTC	TRBJ2-5	TRBV5-1	.	.
CASSSQASGTDTQYF	TGTGCCAGCAGTTCCCAAGCCTCGGGCACAGATACGCAGTATTTT	TRBJ2-3	TRBV2	.	.
CASSEGTYNTEAFF	TGTGCCAGCAGTGAGGGTACATATAACACTGAAGCTTTCTTT	TRBJ1-1	TRBV2	.	.
CASSSHGPAGYEQYF	TGCGCCAGCAGCTCACACGGGCCCGCAGGCTACGAGCAGTACTTC	TRBJ2-7	TRBV4-1	.	.
CASSPRGYEQYF	TGTGCCAGCTCACCACGGGGCTACGAGCAGTACTTC	TRBJ2-7	TRBV18	.	few
CASRDRTNEKLFF	TGTGCCAGCAGGGACAGGACTAATGAAAAACTGTTTTTT	TRBJ1-4	TRBV5-4	TRBD1	.
CASSLGQGRNTGELFF	TGTGCCAGCAGCCTGGGACAGGGGCGTAACACCGGGGAGCTGTTTTTT	TRBJ2-2	TRBV9	TRBD1	.
CASSLEQGNIKNIQYF	TGCGCCAGCAGCTTGGAACAGGGGAATATCAAAAACATTCAGTACTTC	TRBJ2-4	TRBV5-1	TRBD1	once
CASTPIPWGYEQYF	TGTGCCAGCACCCCCATCCCGTGGGGCTACGAGCAGTACTTC	TRBJ2-7	TRBV7-6	.	.
CASSEAHEANTIYF	TGTGCCAGCAGTGAAGCGCACGAGGCAAACACCATATATTTT	TRBJ1-3	TRBV6-1	.	.
CASSSSLPTVPNYGYTF	TGTGCCAGCAGCTCCAGCCTCCCAACGGTTCCTAACTATGGCTACACCTTC	TRBJ1-2	TRBV5-6	.	.
CASSYSSLGRQETQYF	TGTGCCAGCAGTTACTCGAGTCTAGGACGGCAAGAGACCCAGTACTTC	TRBJ2-5	TRBV6-5	.	.
CTSSSEAEYDYEQYF	TGCACCAGCAGCTCGGAGGCGGAATACGACTACGAGCAGTACTTC	TRBJ2-7	TRBV1	.	.
CATSRRFRTGELFF	TGTGCCACCAGCCGAAGGTTTAGGACCGGGGAGCTGTTTTTT	TRBJ2-2	TRBV2	.	.
CASVRAGQSYEQYF	TGTGCCAGCGTCCGGGCAGGCCAATCCTACGAGCAGTACTTC	TRBJ2-7	TRBV2	.	.
CASSFMASPQETQYF	TGTGCCAGCAGCTTTATGGCTAGCCCACAAGAGACCCAGTACTTC	TRBJ2-5	TRBV7-2	.	.
CASRQGAGQPQHF	TGTGCCAGCAGACAGGGTGCGGGACAGCCCCAGCATTTT	TRBJ1-5	TRBV25-1	.	.
CASSQERVRGLKNYGYTF	TGCGCCAGCAGCCAAGAGAGGGTGAGGGGTCTTAAGAACTATGGCTACACCTTC	TRBJ1-2	TRBV4-1	.	.
CASSLASQATNEKLFF	TGTGCCAGCAGCTTGGCCTCCCAAGCAACTAATGAAAAACTGTTTTTT	TRBJ1-4	TRBV5-4	.	.
CATSSSGTGVNQPQHF	TGTGCCACCAGCAGCTCCGGGACAGGGGTCAATCAGCCCCAGCATTTT	TRBJ1-5	TRBV15	TRBD1	.
CSVVVPGRENTEAFF	TGCAGCGTTGTAGTCCCGGGGAGGGAGAACACTGAAGCTTTCTTT	TRBJ1-1	TRBV29-1	.	.